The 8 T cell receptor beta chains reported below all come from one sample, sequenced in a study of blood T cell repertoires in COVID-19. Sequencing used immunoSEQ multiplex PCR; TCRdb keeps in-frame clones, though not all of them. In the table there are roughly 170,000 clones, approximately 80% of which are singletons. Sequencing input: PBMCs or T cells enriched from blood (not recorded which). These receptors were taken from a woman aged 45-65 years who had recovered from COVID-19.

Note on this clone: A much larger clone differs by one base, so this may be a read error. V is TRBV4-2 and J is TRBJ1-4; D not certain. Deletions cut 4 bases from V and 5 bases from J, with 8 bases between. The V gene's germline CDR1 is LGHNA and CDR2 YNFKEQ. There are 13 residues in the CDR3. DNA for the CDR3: TGTGCCAGCAGCCCGGAACAGAATGAAAAACTGTTTTTT. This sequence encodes CASSPEQNEKLFF.

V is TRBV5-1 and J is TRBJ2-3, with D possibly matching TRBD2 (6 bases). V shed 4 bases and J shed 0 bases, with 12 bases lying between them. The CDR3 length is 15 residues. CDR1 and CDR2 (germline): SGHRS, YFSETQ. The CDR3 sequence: CASSPGDGSTDTQYF. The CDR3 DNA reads TGCGCCAGCAGCCCGGGGGACGGTAGCACAGATACGCAGTATTTT.

In nucleotides, the CDR3 is TGTGCCAGCAGCTTAGAAGCTAGCGAAGTCAATGAGCAGTTCTTC. It translates to CASSLEASEVNEQFF. The chain recombines TRBV11-2 with TRBJ2-1; D might be TRBD2 (6 bases). Germline V CDR1 and CDR2: SGHAT, FQNNGV. The CDR3 runs to 15 residues. V lost 0 bases and J lost 6, with 12 bases in between.

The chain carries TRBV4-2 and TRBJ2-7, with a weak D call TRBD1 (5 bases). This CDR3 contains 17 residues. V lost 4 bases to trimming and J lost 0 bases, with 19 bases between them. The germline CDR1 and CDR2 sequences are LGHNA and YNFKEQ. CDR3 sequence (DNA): TGTGCCAGCAGCCGCATACACCAGGGTCTGAGCTCCTACGAGCAGTACTTC. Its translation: CASSRIHQGLSSYEQYF.

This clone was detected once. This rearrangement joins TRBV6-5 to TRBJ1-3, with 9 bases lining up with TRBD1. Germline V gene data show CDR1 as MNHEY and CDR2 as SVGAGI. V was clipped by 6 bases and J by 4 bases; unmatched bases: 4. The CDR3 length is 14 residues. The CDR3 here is CASRGTGRGNTIYF. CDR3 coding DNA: TGTGCCAGCAGGGGGACAGGGCGCGGAAACACCATATATTTT.

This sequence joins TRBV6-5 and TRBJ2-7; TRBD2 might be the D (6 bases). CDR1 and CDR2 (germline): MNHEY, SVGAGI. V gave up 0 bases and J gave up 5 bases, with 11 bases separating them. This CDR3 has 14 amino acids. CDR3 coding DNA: TGTGCCAGCAGTTACTCGATAGGCGGGAACGAGCAGTACTTC. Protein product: CASSYSIGGNEQYF.

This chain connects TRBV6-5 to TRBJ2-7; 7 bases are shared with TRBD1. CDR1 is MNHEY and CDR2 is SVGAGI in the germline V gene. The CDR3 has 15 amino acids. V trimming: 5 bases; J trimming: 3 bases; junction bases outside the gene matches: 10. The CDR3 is CASSPRTGPFYEQYF. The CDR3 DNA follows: TGTGCCAGCAGTCCGCGGACAGGACCCTTCTACGAGCAGTACTTC.

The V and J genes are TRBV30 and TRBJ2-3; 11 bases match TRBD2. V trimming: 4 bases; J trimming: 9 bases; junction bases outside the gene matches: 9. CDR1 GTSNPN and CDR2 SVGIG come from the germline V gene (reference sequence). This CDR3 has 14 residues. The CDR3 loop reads CAWIGLAGVGTQYF. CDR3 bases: TGTGCCTGGATAGGACTAGCGGGTGTAGGAACGCAGTATTTT.